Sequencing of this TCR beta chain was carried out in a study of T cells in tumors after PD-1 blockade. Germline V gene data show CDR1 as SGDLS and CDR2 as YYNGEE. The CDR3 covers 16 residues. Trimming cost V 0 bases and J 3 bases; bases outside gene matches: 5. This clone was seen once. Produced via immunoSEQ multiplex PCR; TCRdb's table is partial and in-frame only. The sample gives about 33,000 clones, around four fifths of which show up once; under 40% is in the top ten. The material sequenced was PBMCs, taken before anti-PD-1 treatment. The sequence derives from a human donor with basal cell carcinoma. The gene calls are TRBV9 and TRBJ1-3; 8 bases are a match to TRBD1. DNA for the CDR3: TGTGCCAGCAGCGTAGCTCCAGGGGGCAGTGGAAACACCATATATTTT. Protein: CASSVAPGGSGNTIYF. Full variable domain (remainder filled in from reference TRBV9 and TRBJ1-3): DSGVTQTPKHLITATGQRVTLRCSPRSGDLSVYWYQQSLDQGLQFLIQYYNGEERAKGNILERFSAQQFPDLHSELNLSSLELGDSALYFCASSVAPGGSGNTIYFGEGSWLTVV.